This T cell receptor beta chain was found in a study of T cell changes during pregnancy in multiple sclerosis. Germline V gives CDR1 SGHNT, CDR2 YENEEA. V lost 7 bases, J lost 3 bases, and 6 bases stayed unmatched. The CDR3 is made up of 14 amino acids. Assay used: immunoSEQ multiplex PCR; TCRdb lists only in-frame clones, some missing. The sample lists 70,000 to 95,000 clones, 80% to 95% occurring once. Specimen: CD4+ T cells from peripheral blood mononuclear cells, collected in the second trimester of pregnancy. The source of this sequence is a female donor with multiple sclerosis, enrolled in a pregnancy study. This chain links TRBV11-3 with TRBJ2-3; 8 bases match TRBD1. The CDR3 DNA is TGTGCCAGCACCCGACAGGGGTTGACAGATACGCAGTATTTT. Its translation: CASTRQGLTDTQYF.